The rows below give T cell receptor beta chains drawn from one sample of a study of T cell responses to AZD1222 COVID-19 vaccine. The protocol was immunoSEQ multiplex PCR, while the TCRdb copy is restricted to in-frame clones and leaves out a portion. The sample lists about 140,000 clones; just under 95% were seen once. The sequencing here drew on peripheral blood, taken on day 0 of AZD1222 vaccination. These TCRs come from an adult in good health. The conserved cysteine and the conserved F or W are not part of the CDR3 here. Not every row has a clone size; where given, it reads once, few, many or a size class.

CDR3	V	J	size
ASSPGTGNYGYT	TRBV28	TRBJ1-2	once
ASTPTSGSNEQY	TRBV28	TRBJ2-7	.
ASSKGVAGGTRNTIY	TRBV21-1	TRBJ1-3	.
ASSWTGEFYGYT	TRBV28	TRBJ1-2	.
ASSFSTSVYNEQF	TRBV27	TRBJ2-1	.
ASSPGGPSVSNEQF	TRBV28	TRBJ2-1	.
ASSPRDMTGGEQY	TRBV4-1	TRBJ2-7	.
ASSYRGQETQY	TRBV12-3/TRBV12-4	TRBJ2-5	.
ASSYSGDNYGYT	TRBV6-5	TRBJ1-2	.
ASRRTVFGF	TRBV6-8	TRBJ2-1	.
ASSYRRELQPQH	TRBV6-2/TRBV6-3	TRBJ1-5	.
ASSSVTQH	TRBV28	TRBJ1-5	once
ASSDPRDRRISGTEAF	TRBV10-1	TRBJ1-1	.